Presented here are 22 T cell receptor beta chains from one specimen sequenced in a study of blood T cell repertoires in COVID-19. Sequencing was performed with immunoSEQ multiplex PCR; in TCRdb, only in-frame clones are kept and a portion is missing. The sample records around 58,000 clones, approximately 85% being singletons. The sequencing sample was made of peripheral blood. The origin of the receptors is a woman aged 55 to 70 with COVID-19, enrolled during active disease.

The chain joins TRBV5-1 to TRBJ2-2; D possibly corresponds to TRBD2 (5 bases). Germline CDR1 SGHRS, CDR2 YFSETQ. V gave up 0 bases and J gave up 5 bases, with 11 bases separating them. CDR3 length: 15 amino acids. In DNA, the CDR3 is TGCGCCAGCAGCTTGGGAGCTAGCAGTACCGGGGAGCTGTTTTTT. Protein product: CASSLGASSTGELFF.

The chain uses TRBV19 and TRBJ2-2; weak D call: TRBD2 (5 bases). The germline V gene has CDR1 LNHDA and CDR2 SQIVND (reference sequence). This CDR3 comprises 13 residues. Trimming cost V 6 bases and J 4 bases, with 9 bases left between them. CDR3 DNA sequence: TGTGCCAGTAGGAGGGAAATCACCGGGGAGCTGTTTTTT. Translation: CASRREITGELFF.

The gene calls are TRBV5-1 and TRBJ2-3, with D tentatively TRBD2 (6 bases). Trimming removed 0 bases at V and 5 bases at J, with 10 bases between. The CDR3 length is 14 residues. Germline V gene data show CDR1 as SGHRS and CDR2 as YFSETQ. CDR3 sequence reads: CASSLAGGGDTQYF. The CDR3 DNA reads TGCGCCAGCAGCTTGGCTGGGGGAGGAGATACGCAGTATTTT.

V gene TRBV27 combines with J gene TRBJ1-1, with D maybe TRBD1 (5 bases). The ends were cut back, 5 bases at V and 1 base at J, with 8 bases in the middle. CDR1 is MNHEY, CDR2 SMNVEV, per germline (reference sequence). The CDR3 covers 13 residues. The CDR3, as DNA: TGTGCCAGCAGTGGGGCAGCGAACACTGAAGCTTTCTTT. Residues: CASSGAANTEAFF.

V is TRBV6-5 and J is TRBJ2-7; D not certain. CDR1 MNHEY and CDR2 SVGAGI come from the germline V gene. The CDR3 covers 13 residues. Trimming pared 7 bases from V and 2 bases from J, leaving 12 bases between. The CDR3 DNA sequence: TGTGCCAGCATTCCACAGAATACCTACGAGCAGTACTTC. This codes for CASIPQNTYEQYF.

This clone was picked up many times. Other nucleotide sequences from this sample produce the same CDR3. J is TRBJ2-2 and V is TRBV29-1; possible D gene TRBD2, 6 bases. The CDR3 spans 12 residues. V lost 7 bases to trimming and J lost 3 bases, with 9 bases between them. Germline CDR1 and CDR2: SQVTM and ANQGSEA. The CDR3 sequence: CSAPGDTGELFF. In DNA form, the CDR3 reads TGCAGCGCCCCGGGGGACACCGGGGAGCTGTTTTTT.

Here the CDR3 reads CASSDLAGGTDTQYF. The CDR3 bases are TGTGCCAGCAGTGACCTAGCGGGAGGCACAGATACGCAGTATTTT. This chain joins TRBV6-4 and TRBJ2-3; TRBD2 agrees at 10 bases. The CDR3 loop spans 15 amino acids. J was trimmed by 1 base and V by 2 bases; bases with no gene match: 0. The germline V gene encodes CDR1 MRHNA and CDR2 SNTAGT.

The V gene is TRBV5-1, the J gene TRBJ1-2; 7 bases agree with TRBD1. Looked up from germline, CDR1 is SGHRS and CDR2 is YFSETQ. The CDR3 length is 15 residues. Trimming at V came to 0 bases and at J to 8 bases, leaving 10 bases not matched to a gene. CDR3 sequence: CASSLEATGARGYTF. The CDR3 bases are TGCGCCAGCAGCTTGGAGGCAACAGGGGCTCGGGGCTACACCTTC.

The V and J genes are TRBV28 and TRBJ2-7, with 9 bases identical to TRBD2. The CDR3 covers 15 residues. Germline CDR1 reads MDHEN; CDR2 reads SYDVKM. V trimming: 3 bases; J trimming: 5 bases; junction bases outside the gene matches: 8. CDR3 protein: CASSFTAGGRNEQYF. The CDR3 nucleotides read TGTGCCAGCAGTTTTACAGCGGGAGGTCGGAACGAGCAGTACTTC.

The V gene is TRBV19, the J gene TRBJ1-5; the match to TRBD1 covers 8 bases. This CDR3 is built from 16 residues. The V gene's germline CDR1 is LNHDA and CDR2 SQIVND (reference sequence). The J segment lost 4 bases and the V segment lost 5 bases, leaving 10 bases of the junction unmatched. The CDR3, as DNA: TGTGCCAGTAGTTCCCAGGACAGGGTGTGGAATCAGCCCCAGCATTTT. Residues: CASSSQDRVWNQPQHF.

The V gene is TRBV27, the J gene TRBJ2-7, with 8 bases matching TRBD2. In germline, CDR1 is MNHEY, CDR2 SMNVEV (reference sequence). With 6 bases clipped from V and 3 bases from J, the junction kept 4 bases outside the gene matches. This CDR3 is built from 13 residues. CDR3 coding DNA: TGTGCCAGCAGACTTAGCGGGGTCTACGAGCAGTACTTC. Protein sequence: CASRLSGVYEQYF.

J is TRBJ2-6 and V is TRBV19; TRBD2 matches 9 bases. This CDR3 region has 17 residues. Unmatched junction bases numbered 4, after V lost 3 bases and J lost 1 base. Germline CDR1 is LNHDA and CDR2 is SQIVND (reference sequence). The chain's CDR3 is CASSIVSGSSGANVLTF. The CDR3 nucleotides are TGTGCCAGTAGTATCGTTAGCGGGAGTTCTGGGGCCAACGTCCTGACTTTC.

The chain joins TRBV4-2 to TRBJ1-4; weak D call: TRBD1 (6 bases). V dropped 6 bases and J dropped 6 bases, with 11 bases sitting between them. The germline gives CDR1 LGHNA, CDR2 YNFKEQ. The CDR3 covers 13 residues. CDR3 DNA sequence: TGTGCCAGCAGAGCAGGGGTCGATGAAAAACTGTTTTTT. It specifies CASRAGVDEKLFF.

The V call is TRBV7-9, the J call TRBJ2-1; 10 nucleotides line up with TRBD2. The V and J ends lost 1 base and 12 bases, in that order; junction bases with no gene match: 12. Per germline, CDR1 SEHNR and CDR2 FQNEAQ (reference sequence). This CDR3 contains 16 residues. CDR3 sequence: CASSLGRAGGLGWQFF. The CDR3 DNA is TGTGCCAGCAGCTTAGGTCGAGCGGGGGGGCTTGGCTGGCAGTTCTTC.

The chain joins TRBV2 to TRBJ1-6, with 7 bases matching TRBD1. The V and J ends lost 10 bases and 7 bases, in that order; junction bases with no gene match: 7. The CDR3 is 13 amino acids. In germline, CDR1 is SNHLY, CDR2 FYNNEI. CDR3 protein: CATAGQTNSPLHF. CDR3 nucleotide sequence: TGTGCCACCGCGGGACAGACGAATTCACCCCTCCACTTT.

V and J are TRBV30 and TRBJ1-2; 7 nucleotides line up with TRBD1. Germline assignment: CDR1 GTSNPN and CDR2 SVGIG (reference sequence). The CDR3 totals 13 residues. Trimming cost V 4 bases and J 1 base; bases outside gene matches: 3. The CDR3 DNA follows: TGTGCCTGGACAAACAGGGGTAACTATGGCTACACCTTC. Encoded protein: CAWTNRGNYGYTF. Full variable domain (remainder filled in from reference TRBV30 and TRBJ1-2): SQTIHQWPATLVQPVGSPLSLECTVEGTSNPNLYWYRQAAGRGLQLLFYSVGIGQISSEVPQNLSASRPQDRQFILSSKKLLLSDSGFYLCAWTNRGNYGYTFGSGTRLTVV.

J is TRBJ1-1 and V is TRBV7-9; TRBD1 is a possible D gene (6 bases). Trimming removed 5 bases from V and 3 bases from J, with 13 bases in between. Germline V gives CDR1 SEHNR, CDR2 FQNEAQ (reference sequence). This CDR3 is built from 14 residues. The CDR3 nucleotides are TGTGCCAGCAGCCCTGAAGCAGGGGACACTGAAGCTTTCTTT. Translated, it gives CASSPEAGDTEAFF. Full variable domain (rest looked up from reference TRBV7-9 and TRBJ1-1): DTGVSQNPRHKITKRGQNVTFRCDPISEHNRLYWYRQTLGQGPEFLTYFQNEAQLEKSRLLSDRFSAERPKGSFSTLEIQRTEQGDSAMYLCASSPEAGDTEAFFGQGTRLTVV.

The chain is built from TRBV15 and TRBJ2-5; TRBD2 matches at 9 bases. Germline CDR1 and CDR2: LNHNV and YYDKDF (reference sequence). The CDR3 is made up of 16 amino acids. V trimming: 0 bases; J trimming: 3 bases; junction bases outside the gene matches: 5. The CDR3 bases are TGTGCCACCAGCAGAGATTTGGCTAGCGGGAAAGAGACCCAGTACTTC. This encodes CATSRDLASGKETQYF.

Written as DNA, the CDR3 is TGTGCCAGCAGTTTTCTCAGGGGGGACGGGGAGCTGTTTTTT. Translation gives CASSFLRGDGELFF. This chain links TRBV27 with TRBJ2-2; D may be TRBD1 (7 bases). V lost 3 bases and J lost 7, with 12 bases in between. Per the germline V gene, CDR1 is MNHEY and CDR2 is SMNVEV (reference sequence). The CDR3 covers 14 residues.

The V call is TRBV7-2, the J call TRBJ2-5; D call uncertain. V was cut by 1 base and J by 5 bases, with 8 bases left in between. Germline V CDR1 and CDR2: SGHTA, FQGNSA. This CDR3 is 13 amino acids long. The CDR3 DNA reads TGTGCCAGCAGCTTAGAAGAGCTCGAGACCCAGTACTTC. As protein: CASSLEELETQYF. Full variable domain (outside the CDR3, taken from reference TRBV7-2 and TRBJ2-5): GAGVSQSPSNKVTEKGKDVELRCDPISGHTALYWYRQSLGQGLEFLIYFQGNSAPDKSGLPSDRFSAERTGGSVSTLTIQRTQQEDSAVYLCASSLEELETQYFGPGTRLLVL.

This chain links TRBV19 with TRBJ2-5; D perhaps matches TRBD2 (5 bases). V dropped 6 bases and J dropped 4 bases, with 18 bases sitting between them. This CDR3 has 15 amino acids. The germline V gene encodes CDR1 LNHDA and CDR2 SQIVND (reference sequence). This chain's CDR3 is CASSQGSHRGETQYF. CDR3 nucleotides: TGTGCCAGTAGCCAAGGGAGTCACAGAGGAGAGACCCAGTACTTC.

The V and J genes are TRBV14 and TRBJ1-3; D not resolved. The CDR3 is 15 residues long. V was trimmed by 1 base and J by 0 bases, leaving 7 bases between them. CDR1 is SGHDN and CDR2 is FVKESK in the germline V gene. The CDR3 DNA sequence: TGTGCCAGCAGCCAAGGGAGCAGCTCTGGAAACACCATATATTTT. This encodes CASSQGSSSGNTIYF.